The clone carrying this T cell receptor beta chain was seen a few times. Its specificity is unknown. The entry originates in a study of beta chain features in type 1 diabetes. Notes on the study in general: People with Type 1 diabetes carried modestly yet significantly shorter TCRB CDR3s in all four CD4+ subsets.

The CDR3 loop spans 14 amino acids. Germline V CDR1 and CDR2: MNHNY, SVGAGI (reference sequence). Trimming shortened V by 6 bases and J by 2 bases, and 12 bases separated the two germline ends. The whole isolated RNA underwent reverse transcription, so sequencing captured expressed TCRB transcripts. Data came from immunoSEQ multiplex PCR; TCRdb stores just in-frame clones and leaves some out. The repertoire includes about 240,000 clones, approximately 13% of them detected once, and 0.019% sits in the top ten. The chain combines TRBV6-6 with TRBJ2-3; D might be TRBD1 (6 bases). The sequenced sample was naive CD4+ T cells from blood. The receptor was isolated from a man younger than 40 with type 1 diabetes. CDR3 coding DNA: TGTGCCAGCAGACACGAGGGGGACACAGATACGCAGTATTTT. Protein sequence: CASRHEGDTDTQYF.